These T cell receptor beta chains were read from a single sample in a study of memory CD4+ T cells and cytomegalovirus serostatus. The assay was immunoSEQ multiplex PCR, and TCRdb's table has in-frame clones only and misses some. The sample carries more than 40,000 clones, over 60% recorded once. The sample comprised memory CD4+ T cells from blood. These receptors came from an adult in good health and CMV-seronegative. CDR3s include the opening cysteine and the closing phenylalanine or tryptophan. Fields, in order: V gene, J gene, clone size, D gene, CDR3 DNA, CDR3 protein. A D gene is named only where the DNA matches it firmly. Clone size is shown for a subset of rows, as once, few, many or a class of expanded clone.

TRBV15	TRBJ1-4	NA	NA	TGTGCCACCAGCAGAGATGGAGGGCCGAGTGAAAAACTGTTTTTT	CATSRDGGPSEKLFF
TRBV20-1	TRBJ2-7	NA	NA	TGCAGTGCTAGAAGAGGGGAGCAGTACTTC	CSARRGEQYF
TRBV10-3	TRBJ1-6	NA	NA	TGTGCCATCAGTGAGTCGAATTCACCCCTCCACTTT	CAISESNSPLHF
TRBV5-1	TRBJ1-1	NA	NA	TGCGCCAGCAGCTCCGGGACGGGCGACACTGAAGCTTTCTTT	CASSSGTGDTEAFF
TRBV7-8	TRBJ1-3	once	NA	TGTGCCAGCAGCCCACCAGGCTACTCTGGAAACACCATATATTTT	CASSPPGYSGNTIYF
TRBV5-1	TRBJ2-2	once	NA	TGCGCCAGCAGCCGCCGGGGCACCGGGGAGCTGTTTTTT	CASSRRGTGELFF
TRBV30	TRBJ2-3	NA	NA	TGTGCCTGGAGACGTTCCCTCGGGGCAGATACGCAGTATTTT	CAWRRSLGADTQYF
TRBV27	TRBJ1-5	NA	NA	TGTGCCAGCAGGGACACGGGGCAGTCGAGGAATAAGCCCCAGCATTTT	CASRDTGQSRNKPQHF
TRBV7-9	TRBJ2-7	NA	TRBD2	TGTGCCAGCAGCTCCTACCTCCGGGCGGGAGGGTCCTACGAGCAGTACTTC	CASSSYLRAGGSYEQYF
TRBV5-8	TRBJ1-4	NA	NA	TGTGCCAGCAGGGTGAAGGGGCTCGGAGAAAAACTGTTTTTT	CASRVKGLGEKLFF
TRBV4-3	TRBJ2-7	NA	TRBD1	TGCGCCAGCAGCCGGGGGGTCCCGGGACAGGACTTAGCCTACGAGCAGTACTTC	CASSRGVPGQDLAYEQYF
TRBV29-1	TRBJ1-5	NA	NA	TGCAGCGTTGGGGCTCTGGGTCAGCCCCAGCATTTT	CSVGALGQPQHF
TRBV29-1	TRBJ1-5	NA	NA	TGCAGCGTTGCAGTAGGTAATGACAATCAGCCCCAGCATTTT	CSVAVGNDNQPQHF
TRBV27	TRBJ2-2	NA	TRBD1	TGTGCCAGCAGTCCCCTGACAGGGTCGGCCGGGGAGCTGTTTTTT	CASSPLTGSAGELFF
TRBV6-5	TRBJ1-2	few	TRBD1	TGTGCCAGCAGTTACAGGGGACAGGGAACCTATGGCTACACCTTC	CASSYRGQGTYGYTF
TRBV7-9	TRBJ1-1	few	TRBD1	TGTGCCAGCAGCTTTCAGGGGGCCACTGAAGCTTTCTTT	CASSFQGATEAFF
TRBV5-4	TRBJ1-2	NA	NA	TGTGCCAGCAGCGCACCACAGGGTTCCTATGGCTACACCTTC	CASSAPQGSYGYTF
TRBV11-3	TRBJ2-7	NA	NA	TGTGCCAGCAGCTTAGGTGATAGCGAGCGCCACGAGCAGTACTTC	CASSLGDSERHEQYF
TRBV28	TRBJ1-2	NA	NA	TGTGCCAGCAGCTCTTTTCCAGGGTCGACAGGTGGCTACACCTTC	CASSSFPGSTGGYTF
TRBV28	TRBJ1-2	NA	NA	TGTGCCAGCAGTTTACCAAGTGGCTATGGCTACACCTTC	CASSLPSGYGYTF
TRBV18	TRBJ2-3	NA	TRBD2	TGTGCCAGCTCACCTGTCGAGGGAGGGAGGTATACGCAGTATTTT	CASSPVEGGRYTQYF
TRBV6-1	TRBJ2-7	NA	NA	TGTGCCAGCCATGATTCCTACGAGCAGTACTTC	CASHDSYEQYF
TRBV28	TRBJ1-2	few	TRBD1	TGTGCCAGCGTATTGGTCCGGACAGGGGGGCTGGCTAACTATGGCTACACCTTC	CASVLVRTGGLANYGYTF
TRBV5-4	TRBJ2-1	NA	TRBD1	TGTGCCAGCAGCTCGGGACAGTCCAATGAGCAGTTCTTC	CASSSGQSNEQFF
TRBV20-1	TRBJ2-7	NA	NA	TGCAGCGCAATTGGGTCGGGACAGCAGTACTTC	CSAIGSGQQYF
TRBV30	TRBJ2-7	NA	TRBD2	TGTGCCTGGAGTAAGGGACTAGCGGGAGACCACGAGCAGTACTTC	CAWSKGLAGDHEQYF
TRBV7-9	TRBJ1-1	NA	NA	TGTGCCAGCAGCGCTGACAGGTTGAACACTGAAGCTTTCTTT	CASSADRLNTEAFF
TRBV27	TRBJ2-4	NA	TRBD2	TGTGCCAGCAGCCCACTAGCGGCTGGGGGCAAAAACATTCAGTACTTC	CASSPLAAGGKNIQYF
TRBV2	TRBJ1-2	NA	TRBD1	TGTGCCAGCAGTGGAGGACAGGGAGGGGACTATGGCTACACCTTC	CASSGGQGGDYGYTF
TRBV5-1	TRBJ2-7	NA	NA	TGCGCCAGCAGCTCTAGGGACACCTACGAGCAGTACTTC	CASSSRDTYEQYF
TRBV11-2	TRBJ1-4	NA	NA	TGTGCCAGCAGCTGGGGGGACGCATTCTCGGGTGAAAAACTGTTTTTT	CASSWGDAFSGEKLFF
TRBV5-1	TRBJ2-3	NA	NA	TGCGCCAGCAGTTCCGGTAACGGGGCAGATACGCAGTATTTT	CASSSGNGADTQYF
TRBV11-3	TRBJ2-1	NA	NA	TGTGCCAGCAGCTTAATGATGGCCAATGAGCAGTTCTTC	CASSLMMANEQFF